These 25 T cell receptor beta chains were all obtained from the same sample, sequenced in a study of read filtering for tumor transcriptome and immune sequencing (TCRdb year 2020). The sequencing machine was an Illumina HiSeq 4000. Starting from roughly 370 ng RNA, TCR libraries were constructed with the Immunoverse kit using molecular barcoded adaptors that cover the alpha/delta and beta/gamma chains. The public sequencing data were trimmed at Q25 with fastp and processed into clonotypes with MiXCR by TCRdb, which kept only in-frame beta chains. Each entry merges the rows of one CDR3 protein and shows their most common DNA and genes. This sample has approximately 59,000 distinct CDR3 sequences in its table, and around 12% of those were observed once. The ten top clones hold about a sixth of the sample. What was sequenced was a population of CD138-negative cells sorted from bone marrow. The sample's cell subset or site, from its label and the paper: bone marrow mononuclear cells depleted of CD138+ plasma/myeloma cells by negative magnetic selection. The receptors here all came from a donor over 35 with multiple myeloma.

This clonotype was recorded at least ten times. The chain employs TRBV6-1 and TRBJ2-1, with D perhaps TRBD2 (7 bases). The CDR3 spans 15 residues. V dropped 4 bases and J dropped 9 bases, with 19 bases sitting between them. Germline CDR1 and CDR2: MNHNS and SASEGT. As DNA, the CDR3 is TGTGCCAGCAGTGCCTTTGGTTCAGGGGAGGGTGAGCAGTTCTTC. It is translated as CASSAFGSGEGEQFF.

This clonotype is medium-sized within its sample. This chain links TRBV6-5 with TRBJ2-1; tentative D call: TRBD1 (7 bases). This CDR3 is built from 20 residues. V lost 2 bases and J lost 1, with 24 bases in between. Germline CDR1 and CDR2: MNHEY and SVGAGI. The CDR3 is CASSYPGTARRGLSYNEQFF. The CDR3 region has the DNA TGTGCCAGCAGTTACCCAGGGACAGCCCGGAGGGGGCTATCCTACAATGAGCAGTTCTTC.

This clonotype came up a few times. J is TRBJ1-6 and V is TRBV5-1; D not certain. Trimming took off 3 bases at V and 5 bases at J, with 15 bases between the two ends. Germline loops: CDR1 SGHRS, CDR2 YFSETQ. The CDR3 length is 16 residues. CDR3 amino acids: CASSSLSSDNNSPLHF. In DNA form, the CDR3 reads TGCGCCAGCAGCTCCCTATCGTCAGACAATAATTCACCCCTCCACTTT.

The V gene is TRBV29-1, the J gene TRBJ2-1; tentatively, D is TRBD1 or TRBD2 (5 bases each). Germline values: CDR1 SQVTM, CDR2 ANQGSEA. Trimming shortened V by 4 bases and J by 0 bases, and 10 bases separated the two germline ends. The CDR3 runs to 14 residues. CDR3 DNA: TGCAGCGTTGTGACAGAGGGCTCCTACAATGAGCAGTTCTTC. Its protein is CSVVTEGSYNEQFF.

This clonotype was counted ten times or more. The chain joins TRBV7-6 to TRBJ2-1; 12 bases are shared with TRBD1. The CDR3 loop spans 16 amino acids. The V gene end was trimmed by 5 bases and the J gene end by 7 bases; junction bases not matched to a gene: 9. Germline-derived CDR1 and CDR2 are SGHVS and FNYEAQ. The CDR3 spells CASSKPGQGAGNEQFF. The CDR3 DNA follows: TGTGCCAGCAGCAAACCGGGACAGGGGGCTGGTAATGAGCAGTTCTTC.

This clonotype showed up many times. V gene TRBV19 combines with J gene TRBJ1-5, with D possibly matching TRBD1 (5 bases). The CDR3 consists of 16 residues. CDR1 is LNHDA, CDR2 SQIVND, per germline (reference sequence). Deletions cut 3 bases from V and 4 bases from J, with 16 bases between. CDR3 loop: CASSIGGDGHNQPQHF. DNA of the CDR3: TGTGCCAGTAGTATTGGAGGGGATGGGCATAATCAGCCCCAGCATTTT.

This chain connects TRBV6-6 to TRBJ2-1; 7 bases agree with TRBD1. CDR1 and CDR2 (germline): MNHNY, SVGAGI (reference sequence). The CDR3 has 15 amino acids. The junction had 10 bases not matched to a gene; V was cut back by 3 bases and J by 8 bases. The CDR3 region has the DNA TGTGCCAGCAGTTATGAAGGACGTCAGGGGGATGAGCAGTTCTTC. It codes for CASSYEGRQGDEQFF.

The DNA for the CDR3 is TGTGCCACCAGTGAGACTATGGGAGAAGAGACCCAGTACTTC. As protein: CATSETMGEETQYF. The chain is built from TRBV24-1 and TRBJ2-5; TRBD2 is a possible D gene (5 bases). This CDR3 comprises 14 residues. The V end was cut by 4 bases, the J end by 3 bases, with 11 bases between. Germline V gene sequence: CDR1 KGHDR, CDR2 SFDVKD.

In its sample, this clonotype was seen many times. The rearrangement links TRBV3-1 to TRBJ2-5; D might be TRBD1 or TRBD2, each matching 5 bases. Per germline, CDR1 LGHDT and CDR2 YNNKEL (reference sequence). Trimming took off 4 bases at V and 0 bases at J, with 6 bases between the two ends. The CDR3 is made up of 13 amino acids. This chain's CDR3 is CASSRGDQETQYF. CDR3 nucleotides: TGTGCCAGCAGCCGAGGGGACCAAGAGACCCAGTACTTC.

This clonotype was seen just once. A much bigger clone sits one base away, suggesting this may be a read error. The chain joins TRBV2 to TRBJ1-1; no clear D. Germline lookup yields CDR1 SNHLY and CDR2 FYNNEI. This CDR3 spans 12 amino acids. The CDR3: CVSSEDDGGAFF. The DNA for the CDR3 is TGTGTCAGCAGTGAAGATGACGGCGGAGCTTTCTTT. The variable domain in full, with the rest retrieved from reference TRBV2 and TRBJ1-1, is EPEVTQTPSHQVTQMGQEVILRCVPISNHLYFYWYRQILGQKVEFLVSFYNNEISEKSEIFDDQFSVERPDGSNFTLKIRSTKLEDSAMYFCVSSEDDGGAFFGQGTRLTVV.

The sample holds many counts of this clonotype. V is TRBV20-1 and J is TRBJ2-3; 8 bases are shared with TRBD1. The CDR3 consists of 14 residues. Trimming cost V 6 bases and J 2 bases; bases outside gene matches: 7. CDR1 is DFQATT and CDR2 is SNEGSKA in the germline V gene (reference sequence). The CDR3, as DNA: TGCAGTGCAAAAGGACAGGGAGCCACAGATACGCAGTATTTT. This translates into CSAKGQGATDTQYF.

There are many counts of this clonotype. The chain is built from TRBV5-1 and TRBJ2-4; D is possibly TRBD1 (5 bases). This CDR3 has 17 amino acids. Germline V gene sequence: CDR1 SGHRS, CDR2 YFSETQ. Trimming stripped 3 bases from V and 0 bases from J, with 16 bases between. In DNA, the CDR3 is TGCGCCAGCAGCTCTTTCCTCCAGGGTGCAGCCAAAAACATTCAGTACTTC. This translates into CASSSFLQGAAKNIQYF. Complete variable domain (other parts from reference TRBV5-1 and TRBJ2-4): KAGVTQTPRYLIKTRGQQVTLSCSPISGHRSVSWYQQTPGQGLQFLFEYFSETQRNKGNFPGRFSGRQFSNSRSEMNVSTLELGDSALYLCASSSFLQGAAKNIQYFGAGTRLSVL.

This clonotype appeared many times. The J gene is TRBJ2-1, the V gene TRBV24-1, with no clear D. Trimming stripped 1 base from V and 6 bases from J, with 12 bases between. Germline V gene data show CDR1 as KGHDR and CDR2 as SFDVKD. The CDR3 length is 15 residues. In nucleotides, the CDR3 is TGTGCCACCAGTGATTTAGTCGGTTCTTCCAATGAGCAGTTCTTC. It specifies CATSDLVGSSNEQFF.

This chain joins TRBV5-4 and TRBJ2-1; no firm D call. CDR1 and CDR2 from the germline V gene are SGHNT and YYREEE (reference sequence). The CDR3 runs to 16 residues. Between the trimmed V and J ends, which lost 7 bases and 7 bases, there was a span of 24 bases. CDR3 amino acids: CASGQAPYPEPNEQFF. The CDR3 bases are TGTGCCAGCGGCCAAGCCCCCTACCCAGAACCTAATGAGCAGTTCTTC. Using reference TRBV5-4 and TRBJ2-1 for the parts outside the CDR3, the full variable domain is ETGVTQSPTHLIKTRGQQVTLRCSSQSGHNTVSWYQQALGQGPQFIFQYYREEENGRGNFPPRFSGLQFPNYSSELNVNALELDDSALYLCASGQAPYPEPNEQFFGPGTRLTVL.

This clonotype came up many times. The V gene is TRBV3-1, the J gene TRBJ1-5, with D unclear. The CDR3 loop spans 11 amino acids. V was cut by 8 bases and J by 6 bases, with 8 bases left in between. CDR1 and CDR2 (germline): LGHDT, YNNKEL (reference sequence). CDR3: CASGDGQPQHF. CDR3 DNA sequence: TGTGCCAGCGGGGATGGTCAGCCCCAGCATTTT.

Points on this clonotype: Here the CDR3 omits its conserved ending phenylalanine or tryptophan, so a read error is the likely source. V and J are TRBV5-4 and TRBJ2-5, with D possibly matching TRBD2 (5 bases). This CDR3 is built from 14 residues. Germline assignment: CDR1 SGHNT and CDR2 YYREEE (reference sequence). V dropped 0 bases and J dropped 3 bases, with 9 bases sitting between them. CDR3 in DNA: TGTGCCAGCAGCTTGGCGGCCGGGAAAGAGACCCAGTACCTC. Translation gives CASSLAAGKETQYL.

This clonotype was seen repeatedly, ten times or more. The CDR3 DNA reads as TGTGCCAGCAGCCTCAACCCAAGCTCTGGAAACACCATATATTTT. It encodes CASSLNPSSGNTIYF. The gene calls are TRBV9 and TRBJ1-3; no definite D call. This CDR3 comprises 15 residues. Looked up from germline, CDR1 is SGDLS and CDR2 is YYNGEE. V shed 4 bases and J shed 0 bases, with 11 bases lying between them.

The sample holds many counts of this clonotype. The chain combines TRBV24-1 with TRBJ1-4; D unresolved. V dropped 7 bases and J dropped 0 bases, with 11 bases sitting between them. The germline V gene encodes CDR1 KGHDR and CDR2 SFDVKD. The CDR3 runs to 15 residues. The CDR3 reads CATSASVTTNEKLFF. The CDR3 DNA reads as TGTGCCACCAGCGCCTCAGTTACAACTAATGAAAAACTGTTTTTT.

This clonotype has at least ten counts. The CDR3 DNA reads TGTGCCAGTATTCCAGCCCGCAACTCCGGGACAGGGGGAAACATTCAGTACTTC. Translated, it gives CASIPARNSGTGGNIQYF. J is TRBJ2-4 and V is TRBV19, with 11 bases lining up with TRBD1. Germline V gene data show CDR1 as LNHDA and CDR2 as SQIVND (reference sequence). The CDR3 totals 18 residues. With 7 bases clipped from V and 6 bases from J, the junction kept 17 bases outside the gene matches.

This clonotype was recorded at least ten times. The CDR3 spells CASRTGGSKTQYF. CDR3 DNA sequence: TGTGCTAGTAGGACAGGGGGTAGCAAGACCCAGTACTTC. The V call is TRBV12-5, the J call TRBJ2-5, with 10 positions matching TRBD1. Germline V gives CDR1 LGHNT, CDR2 FRNRAP. The trim removed 8 bases at V and 6 bases at J, leaving 6 bases unmatched. The CDR3 totals 13 residues.

There are many counts of this clonotype. The CDR3 DNA sequence: TGTGCCAGCAGCTTCGTTTCGGTGGGGGTAGGAGAGACCCAGTACTTC. This sequence encodes CASSFVSVGVGETQYF. The V and J genes are TRBV5-5 and TRBJ2-5, with D possibly being TRBD1 or TRBD2 (5 bases each). Germline CDR1 and CDR2: SGHKS and YYEKEE (reference sequence). CDR3 length equals 16 residues. Trimming removed 2 bases from V and 4 bases from J, with 18 bases in between.

This clonotype has more than one count but fewer than ten. It may be a read error: a sequence one base away is much more abundant. The chain is built from TRBV19 and TRBJ2-3; perhaps TRBD2 as D (7 bases). The germline gives CDR1 LNHDA, CDR2 SQIVND (reference sequence). The CDR3 has 16 residues. The CDR3 DNA is TGTGCCAGTAGTCCCCCCCCAGCGGGGAGGACAGATATGCAGTATTTT. Protein product: CASSPPPAGRTDMQYF.

This clonotype was found once. A much larger clone differs from this one at a single base, so this may be a read error. The V call is TRBV3-1, the J call TRBJ2-7, with TRBD2 matching over 7 bases. CDR1 and CDR2 from the germline V gene are LGHDT and YNNKEL (reference sequence). The CDR3 sequence is 14 residues long. The junction had 11 bases not matched to a gene; V was cut back by 0 bases and J by 12 bases. The CDR3 DNA follows: TGTGCCAGCAGCCAAGATTCCGGGGCGGGGGTTCGGTACTTC. Amino acids: CASSQDSGAGVRYF.

Concerning this clonotype itself: A much larger clone differs by one base, so this may be a read error. The chain uses TRBV20-1 and TRBJ2-1; D possibly corresponds to TRBD1 (6 bases). Germline CDR1 reads DFQATT; CDR2 reads SNEGSKA (reference sequence). This CDR3 region has 14 residues. The CDR3 loop reads CSARWQGLNNEQLF. In DNA, the CDR3 is TGCAGTGCTAGATGGCAGGGGTTGAACAATGAGCAGCTCTTC.

This clonotype appeared many times. V gene TRBV10-1 combines with J gene TRBJ2-1; 8 bases match TRBD2. Germline V gene lookup returns CDR1 WNHNN and CDR2 SYGVQD (reference sequence). The length of the CDR3 is 16 residues. With 4 bases clipped from V and 3 bases from J, the junction kept 8 bases outside the gene matches. CDR3 amino acids: CASSGGLAGRYNEQFF. CDR3 nucleotide sequence: TGCGCCAGCAGTGGGGGGTTAGCGGGGCGCTACAATGAGCAGTTCTTC.